This note documents a single T cell receptor beta chain sequence. The antigen is unknown. The PCR had 60 Vbeta and 13 Jbeta primers. Measured with immunoSEQ multiplex PCR; TCRdb has only the in-frame clones, and not every one. The sample includes 150,000 to 200,000 clones, 80% of them seen just once. The entry originates in a study of cytomegalovirus exposure and HLA in healthy donors. The study, taken as a whole, reports: Later findings reportedly placed an Asian-associated ancestry cluster below the roughly 660-donor mean for N-insertions. As a later analysis revealed, the rate of TCR association differed by HLA locus, with DRB1 most and HLA-C fewest.

Germline CDR1 is SGHRS and CDR2 is YFSETQ. The ends lost 0 bases at V and 5 bases at J; junction bases unmatched: 6. This CDR3 has 15 amino acids. This chain links TRBV5-1 with TRBJ2-7; TRBD1 aligns across 9 bases. This receptor was identified in a boy aged 5-17 years in good health and CMV-seronegative. The material sequenced was PBMCs. CDR3 in DNA: TGCGCCAGCAGCTTGGCCTGGACAGGGGAAAACGAGCAGTACTTC. This translates into CASSLAWTGENEQYF.